This T cell receptor (beta chain) was captured by sequencing in a study of CD8+ T cells in alopecia areata. As for the study in general: A 6-month off-drug phase came after tofacitinib, which had lasted 6 to 18 months. Study outcomes and limitations: Lesional scalp, notably in alopecia totalis/universalis, had clonality above that of normal scalp. On tofacitinib, scalp and blood still held many of the expanded lesional clones.

The V and J ends lost 0 bases and 5 bases respectively, with 8 bases between them. The germline gives CDR1 MGHRA, CDR2 YSYEKL. The CDR3 runs 14 residues. This clone occurred a few times. Its specificity is not known. RNA extraction was followed by reverse transcription into cDNA, which acted as the sequencing template. Repertoires were generated with immunoSEQ multiplex PCR, while TCRdb's copy carries only in-frame clones and drops some. This table has tens of thousands of clones, over 25% appearing once. Treatment here: oral pan-JAK inhibitor, 5-10 mg twice daily. The origin of this receptor is a human donor with alopecia areata. The V and J genes are TRBV4-1 and TRBJ2-1; D remains ambiguous. The material was CD8+ T cells sorted from blood, obtained at week 4, from a patient treated with tofacitinib. In nucleotides, the CDR3 is TGCGCCAGCAGCCAAGAAGCTAGAAACAATGAGCAGTTCTTC. It translates to CASSQEARNNEQFF.